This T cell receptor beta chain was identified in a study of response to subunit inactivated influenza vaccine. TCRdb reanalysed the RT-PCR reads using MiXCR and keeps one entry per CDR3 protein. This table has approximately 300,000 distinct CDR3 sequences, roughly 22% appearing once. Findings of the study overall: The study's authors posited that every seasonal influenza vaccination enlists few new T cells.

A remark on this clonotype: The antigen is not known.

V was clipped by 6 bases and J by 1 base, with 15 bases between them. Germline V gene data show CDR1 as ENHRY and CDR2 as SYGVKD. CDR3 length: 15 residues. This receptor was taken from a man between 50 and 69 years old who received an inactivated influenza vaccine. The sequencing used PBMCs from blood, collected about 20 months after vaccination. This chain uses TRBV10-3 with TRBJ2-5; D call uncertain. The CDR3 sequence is CAISDPGVAQETQYF. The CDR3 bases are TGTGCCATCAGCGACCCCGGCGTTGCCCAAGAGACCCAGTACTTC.